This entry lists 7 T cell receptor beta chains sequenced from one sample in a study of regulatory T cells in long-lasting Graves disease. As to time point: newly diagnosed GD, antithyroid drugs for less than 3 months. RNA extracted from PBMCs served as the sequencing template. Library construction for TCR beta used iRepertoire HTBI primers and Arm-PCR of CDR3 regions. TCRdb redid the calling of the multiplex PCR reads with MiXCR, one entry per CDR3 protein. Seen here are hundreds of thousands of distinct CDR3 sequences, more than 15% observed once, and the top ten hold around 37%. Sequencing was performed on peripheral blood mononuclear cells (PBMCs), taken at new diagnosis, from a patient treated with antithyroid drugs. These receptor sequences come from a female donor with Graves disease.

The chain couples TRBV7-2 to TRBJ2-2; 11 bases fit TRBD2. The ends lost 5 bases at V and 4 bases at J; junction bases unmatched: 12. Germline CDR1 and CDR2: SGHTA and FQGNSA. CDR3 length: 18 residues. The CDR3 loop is CASSPPDGTSGSTGELFF. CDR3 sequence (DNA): TGTGCCAGCAGCCCCCCGGACGGGACTAGCGGAAGCACCGGGGAGCTGTTTTTT. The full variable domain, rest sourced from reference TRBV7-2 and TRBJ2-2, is GAGVSQSPSNKVTEKGKDVELRCDPISGHTALYWYRQSLGQGLEFLIYFQGNSAPDKSGLPSDRFSAERTGGSVSTLTIQRTQQEDSAVYLCASSPPDGTSGSTGELFFGEGSRLTVL.

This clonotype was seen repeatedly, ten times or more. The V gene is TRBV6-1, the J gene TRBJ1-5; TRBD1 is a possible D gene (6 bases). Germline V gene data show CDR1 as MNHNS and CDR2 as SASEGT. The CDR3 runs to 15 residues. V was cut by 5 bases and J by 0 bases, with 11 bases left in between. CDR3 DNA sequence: TGTGCCAGCAGTACAGGGACGCTTAGCAATCAGCCCCAGCATTTT. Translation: CASSTGTLSNQPQHF.

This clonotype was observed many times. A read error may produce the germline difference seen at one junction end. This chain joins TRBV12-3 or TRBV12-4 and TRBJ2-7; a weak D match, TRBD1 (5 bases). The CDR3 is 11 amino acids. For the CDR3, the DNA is TGTGCCAGCAGCAGTGGCAGGGTTCGAAACTTC. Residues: CASSSGRVRNF.

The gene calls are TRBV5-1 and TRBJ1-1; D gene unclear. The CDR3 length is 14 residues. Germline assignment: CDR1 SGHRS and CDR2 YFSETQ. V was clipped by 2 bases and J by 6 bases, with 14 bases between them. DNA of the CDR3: TGCGCCAGCAGCTTTACGGACGGTACTTCTGAAGCTTTCTTT. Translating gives CASSFTDGTSEAFF.

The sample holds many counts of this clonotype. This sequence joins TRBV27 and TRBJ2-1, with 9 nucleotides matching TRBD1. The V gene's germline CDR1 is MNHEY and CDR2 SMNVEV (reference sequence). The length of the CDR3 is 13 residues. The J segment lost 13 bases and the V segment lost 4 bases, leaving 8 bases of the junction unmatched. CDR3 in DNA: TGTGCCAGCAGTTCAGGAGGACAGGGGCCTCAGTTCTTC. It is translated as CASSSGGQGPQFF.

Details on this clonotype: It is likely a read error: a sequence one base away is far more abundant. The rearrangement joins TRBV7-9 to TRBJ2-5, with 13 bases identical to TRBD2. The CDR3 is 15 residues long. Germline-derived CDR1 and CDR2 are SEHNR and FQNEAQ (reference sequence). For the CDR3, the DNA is TGTGCCAGCAGCCAAGGACTAGCGGGAGCGAAGACCCATTACTTC. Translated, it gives CASSQGLAGAKTHYF.

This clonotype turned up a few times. CDR3 DNA: TGTGCCTGGAGTGGTTCTTTTATGTCTGCCGAGCAGTACTTC. This gives the protein CAWSGSFMSAEQYF. V is TRBV30 and J is TRBJ2-7; the D is unclear. CDR3 length: 14 residues. The germline V gene has CDR1 GTSNPN and CDR2 SVGIG (reference sequence). V lost 1 base and J lost 6, with 16 bases in between.